This T cell receptor beta chain was sequenced during a study of molecular identifiers for immune sequencing clone quantification. The germline V and J ends were trimmed by 6 bases and 1 base, with 3 bases remaining between them. Germline V gives CDR1 DFQATT, CDR2 SNEGSKA (reference sequence). The CDR3 sequence is 11 residues long. TCRdb ran MiXCR on the PCR reads and lists one entry per CDR3 protein. The data hold approximately 670,000 distinct CDR3 sequences, with 20% observed a single time. This clonotype was observed at least ten times. The gene calls are TRBV20-1 and TRBJ2-2; no definite D call. Specimen: naive CD8+ T cells from blood, with Jurkat cell RNA spiked in. Subset of the sample: FACS-sorted CD8+CD4-CCR7+CD45RA+ naive T cells. This sequence originates from a human donor in good health. Some libraries in this study had Jurkat cell RNA spiked in. The CDR3 loop reads CSAQNTGELFF. The DNA for the CDR3 is TGCAGTGCACAGAACACCGGGGAGCTGTTTTTT.